The 10 T cell receptor beta chains reported below all come from one sample, sequenced in a study of cytomegalovirus exposure and HLA in healthy donors (dated by TCRdb to about 2017). Libraries were made using the immunoSEQ multiplex PCR assay. For the multiplex PCR, a mixture combining 60 forward primers for TCR Vbeta segments and 13 reverse primers for TCR Jbeta segments was used. Held by TCRdb, this immuneACCESS table contains in-frame sequences only and omits some clones. Under half of the omission traces to an unresolved V gene where checked; the cause of the rest is unknown. Present in this sample are 200,000 to 250,000 clones, roughly 68% of which were seen just once. Around 2.6% of the sample is taken by the ten largest. Specimen: PBMCs. All receptors come from a man aged 35-49 years in good health and CMV-seropositive.

As concerns this clone: One junction end does not reproduce the germline sequence, and a read error may be involved. V is TRBV5-4 and J is TRBJ1-2; tentatively, D is TRBD1 (5 bases). In germline, CDR1 is SGHNT, CDR2 YYREEE (reference sequence). The CDR3 sequence is 16 residues long. CDR3 sequence reads: CVSSAPTATGYYGYTF. CDR3 in DNA: TGTGTCAGCAGCGCACCCACCGCTACAGGATACTATGGCTACACCTTC.

The J gene is TRBJ2-1, the V gene TRBV19; 8 bases fit TRBD2. Germline assignment: CDR1 LNHDA and CDR2 SQIVND (reference sequence). The CDR3 length is 15 residues. The V gene end was trimmed by 5 bases and the J gene end by 6 bases; junction bases not matched to a gene: 9. The CDR3 sequence: CASSPVAGTVNEQFF. CDR3 coding DNA: TGTGCCAGTAGTCCGGTAGCGGGGACCGTCAATGAGCAGTTCTTC.

CDR3 region: CASSILSSSGQGWFRSSEAFF. The CDR3 DNA follows: TGTGCCAGTAGTATCCTTTCGTCGTCGGGACAGGGTTGGTTCAGGTCCAGTGAAGCTTTCTTT. J is TRBJ1-1 and V is TRBV19, with 9 bases aligning to TRBD1. Germline values: CDR1 LNHDA, CDR2 SQIVND (reference sequence). With 3 bases clipped from V and 7 bases from J, the junction kept 27 bases outside the gene matches. This CDR3 has 21 residues.

This chain links TRBV9 with TRBJ2-5; 14 nucleotides align to TRBD2. Per germline, CDR1 SGDLS and CDR2 YYNGEE. This CDR3 region has 15 residues. The junction had 6 bases not matched to a gene; V was cut back by 4 bases and J by 7 bases. The CDR3 nucleotides read TGTGCCAGCAGCCCTGGGACTAGCGGGGGAGGGACCCAGTACTTC. This gives the protein CASSPGTSGGGTQYF.

V and J are TRBV5-1 and TRBJ2-7, with D maybe TRBD1 (5 bases). Trimming pared 3 bases from V and 4 bases from J, leaving 20 bases between. The CDR3 covers 16 residues. Germline V gene data show CDR1 as SGHRS and CDR2 as YFSETQ. CDR3 in amino acids: CASSWSFGQQAYEQYF. CDR3 sequence (DNA): TGCGCCAGCAGCTGGAGCTTTGGACAACAGGCATACGAGCAGTACTTC.

This rearrangement joins TRBV19 to TRBJ1-4; D may be TRBD1 (6 bases). V was shortened by 5 bases and J by 8 bases, with 21 bases between the two germline ends. The CDR3 contains 16 residues. CDR1 is LNHDA, CDR2 SQIVND, per germline (reference sequence). The CDR3 DNA is TGTGCCAGTAGTGAGAAGGGGGGGCGCGATCGGGAAAAACTGTTTTTT. Translating gives CASSEKGGRDREKLFF.

The J gene is TRBJ2-1, the V gene TRBV7-9; the match to TRBD2 covers 10 bases. The germline V gene has CDR1 SEHNR and CDR2 FQNEAQ (reference sequence). The junction had 1 base not matched to a gene; V was cut back by 2 bases and J by 3 bases. The CDR3 consists of 15 residues. The CDR3 protein is CASSLLAGVYNEQFF. In DNA, the CDR3 is TGTGCCAGCAGCTTACTAGCGGGGGTCTACAATGAGCAGTTCTTC.

This rearrangement joins TRBV5-6 to TRBJ2-1; D remains unclear. V was clipped by 0 bases and J by 3 bases, with 10 bases between them. CDR1 is SGHDT and CDR2 is YYEEEE in the germline V gene. The CDR3 spans 15 residues. The CDR3 reads CASSLVARLYNEQFF. CDR3 DNA sequence: TGTGCCAGCAGCTTGGTAGCTAGACTCTACAATGAGCAGTTCTTC.

The chain combines TRBV19 with TRBJ2-3; D possibly corresponds to TRBD2 (7 bases). The CDR3 totals 13 residues. Trimming cost V 8 bases and J 8 bases, with 17 bases left between them. CDR1 is LNHDA, CDR2 SQIVND, per germline (reference sequence). CDR3 sequence reads: CASGEGGGPTQYF. CDR3 DNA: TGTGCCAGTGGGGAAGGGGGGGGGCCTACGCAGTATTTT.

V gene TRBV9 combines with J gene TRBJ1-1; D perhaps matches TRBD1 (5 bases). The CDR3 consists of 16 residues. CDR1 is SGDLS, CDR2 YYNGEE, per germline. V gave up 0 bases and J gave up 2 bases, with 14 bases separating them. This CDR3 is CASSVVPRGFNTEAFF. In DNA form, the CDR3 reads TGTGCCAGCAGCGTAGTCCCAAGGGGATTTAACACTGAAGCTTTCTTT.